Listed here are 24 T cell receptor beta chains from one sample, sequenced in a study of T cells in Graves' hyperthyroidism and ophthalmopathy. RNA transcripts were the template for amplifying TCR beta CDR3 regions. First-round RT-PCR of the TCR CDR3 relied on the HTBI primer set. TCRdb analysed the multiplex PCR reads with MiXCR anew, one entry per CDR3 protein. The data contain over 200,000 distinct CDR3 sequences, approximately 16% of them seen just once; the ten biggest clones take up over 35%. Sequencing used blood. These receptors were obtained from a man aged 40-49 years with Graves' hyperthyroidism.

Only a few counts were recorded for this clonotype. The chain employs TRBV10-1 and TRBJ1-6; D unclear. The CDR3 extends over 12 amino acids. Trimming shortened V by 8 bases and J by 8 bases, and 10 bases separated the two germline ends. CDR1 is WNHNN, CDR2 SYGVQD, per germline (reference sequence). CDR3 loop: CASGFGDSPLHF. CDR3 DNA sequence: TGCGCCAGCGGATTTGGGGATTCACCCCTCCACTTT.

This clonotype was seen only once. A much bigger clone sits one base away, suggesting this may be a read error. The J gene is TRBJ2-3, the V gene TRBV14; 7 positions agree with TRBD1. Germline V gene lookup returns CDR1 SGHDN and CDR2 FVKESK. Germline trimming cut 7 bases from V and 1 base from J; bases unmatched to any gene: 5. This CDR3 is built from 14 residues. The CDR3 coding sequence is TGTGCCAGCAACTGGGACAGCGGCACAGATACGCAGTATTTT. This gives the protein CASNWDSGTDTQYF. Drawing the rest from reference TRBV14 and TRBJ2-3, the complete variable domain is EAGVTQFPSHSVIEKGQTVTLRCDPISGHDNLYWYRRVMGKEIKFLLHFVKESKQDESGMPNNRFLAERTGGTYSTLKVQPAELEDSGVYFCASNWDSGTDTQYFGPGTRLTVL.

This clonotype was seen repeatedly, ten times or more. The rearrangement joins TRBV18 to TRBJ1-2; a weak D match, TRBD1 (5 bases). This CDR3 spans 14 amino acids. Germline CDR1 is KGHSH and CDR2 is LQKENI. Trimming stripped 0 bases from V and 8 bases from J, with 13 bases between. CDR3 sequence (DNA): TGTGCCAGCTCACCACCCGGGACCTCCCGAGGCTACACCTTC. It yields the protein CASSPPGTSRGYTF.

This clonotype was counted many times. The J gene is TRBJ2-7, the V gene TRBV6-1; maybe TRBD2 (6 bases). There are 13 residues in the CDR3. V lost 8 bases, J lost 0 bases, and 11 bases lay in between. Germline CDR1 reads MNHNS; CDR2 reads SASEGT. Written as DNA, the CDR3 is TGTGCCAGCGGCTCTAGCGACTCCTACGAGCAGTACTTC. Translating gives CASGSSDSYEQYF.

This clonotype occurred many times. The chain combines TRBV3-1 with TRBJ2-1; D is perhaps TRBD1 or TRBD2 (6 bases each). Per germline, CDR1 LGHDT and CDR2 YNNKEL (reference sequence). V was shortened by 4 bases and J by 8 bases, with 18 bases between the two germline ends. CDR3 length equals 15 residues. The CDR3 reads CASSPRGTRLYEQFF. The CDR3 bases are TGTGCCAGCAGCCCCCGGGGGACAAGACTCTATGAGCAGTTCTTC.

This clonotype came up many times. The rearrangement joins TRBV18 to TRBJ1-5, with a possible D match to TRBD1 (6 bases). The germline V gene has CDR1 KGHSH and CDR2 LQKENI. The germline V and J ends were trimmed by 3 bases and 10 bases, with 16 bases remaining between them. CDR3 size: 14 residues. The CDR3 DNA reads TGTGCCAGCTCACCTACGACAGGCGATACCCCCCAGCATTTT. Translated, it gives CASSPTTGDTPQHF. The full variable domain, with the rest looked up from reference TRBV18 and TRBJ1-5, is NAGVMQNPRHLVRRRGQEARLRCSPMKGHSHVYWYRQLPEEGLKFMVYLQKENIIDESGMPKERFSAEFPKEGPSILRIQQVVRGDSAAYFCASSPTTGDTPQHFGDGTRLSIL.

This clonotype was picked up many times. CDR3 DNA: TGTGCCAGCAGCTTAAATGGGGGAATTGGGCAGCCCCAGCATTTT. It codes for CASSLNGGIGQPQHF. The chain uses TRBV11-2 and TRBJ1-5; possibly TRBD1 for D (5 bases). Germline V gene data show CDR1 as SGHAT and CDR2 as FQNNGV. The CDR3 runs to 15 residues. The V end was cut by 2 bases, the J end by 7 bases, with 15 bases between.

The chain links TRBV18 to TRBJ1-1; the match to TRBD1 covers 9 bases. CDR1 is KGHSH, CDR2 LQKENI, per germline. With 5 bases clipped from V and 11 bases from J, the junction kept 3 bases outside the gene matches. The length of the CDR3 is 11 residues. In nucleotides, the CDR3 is TGTGCCAGCTCAGCAGGACAGGGGGCTTTCTTT. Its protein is CASSAGQGAFF. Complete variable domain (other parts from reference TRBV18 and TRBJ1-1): NAGVMQNPRHLVRRRGQEARLRCSPMKGHSHVYWYRQLPEEGLKFMVYLQKENIIDESGMPKERFSAEFPKEGPSILRIQQVVRGDSAAYFCASSAGQGAFFGQGTRLTVV.

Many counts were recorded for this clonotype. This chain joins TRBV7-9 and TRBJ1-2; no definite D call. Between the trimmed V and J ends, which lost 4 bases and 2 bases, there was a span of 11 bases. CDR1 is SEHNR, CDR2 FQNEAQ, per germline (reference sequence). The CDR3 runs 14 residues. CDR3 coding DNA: TGTGCCAGCAGCTCCCTGACGGGGAACTATGGCTACACCTTC. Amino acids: CASSSLTGNYGYTF.

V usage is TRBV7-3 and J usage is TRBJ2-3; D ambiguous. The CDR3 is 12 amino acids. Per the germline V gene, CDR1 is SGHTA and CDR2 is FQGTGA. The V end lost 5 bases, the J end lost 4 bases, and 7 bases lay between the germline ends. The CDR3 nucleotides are TGTGCCAGCAGCCAGCTGGCAGATACGCAGTATTTT. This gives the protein CASSQLADTQYF.

The CDR3, as DNA: TGTGCCAGCAGCTCCTACAGGGGTGGAGAGACCCAGTACTTC. Amino acid sequence: CASSSYRGGETQYF. The V call is TRBV7-6, the J call TRBJ2-5, with 7 bases that match TRBD1. V shed 4 bases, J shed 4 bases, and the junction held 6 bases outside the gene matches. The CDR3 has 14 amino acids. Germline-derived CDR1 and CDR2 are SGHVS and FNYEAQ.

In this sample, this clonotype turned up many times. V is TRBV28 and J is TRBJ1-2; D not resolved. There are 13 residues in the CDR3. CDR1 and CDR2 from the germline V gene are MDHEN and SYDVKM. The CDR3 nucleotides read TGTGCGCCGAAGATCTGCTCTAACTATGGCTACACCTTC. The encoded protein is CAPKICSNYGYTF.

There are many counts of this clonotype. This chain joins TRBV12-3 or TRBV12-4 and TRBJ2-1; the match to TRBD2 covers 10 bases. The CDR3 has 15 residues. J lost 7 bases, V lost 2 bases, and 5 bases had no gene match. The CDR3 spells CASSLSGGALNEQFF. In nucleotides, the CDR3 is TGTGCCAGCAGTTTAAGCGGGGGGGCCCTAAATGAGCAGTTCTTC.

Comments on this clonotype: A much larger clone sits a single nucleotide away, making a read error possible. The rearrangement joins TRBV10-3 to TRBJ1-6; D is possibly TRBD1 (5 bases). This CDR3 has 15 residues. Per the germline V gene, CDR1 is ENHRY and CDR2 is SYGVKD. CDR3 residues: CVTLGDSSYNSPLHF. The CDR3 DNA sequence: TGTGTCACCCTTGGAGACAGCTCCTATAATTCACCCCTCCACTTT.

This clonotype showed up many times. CDR3 nucleotide sequence: TGTGCCAGCAGTCCGGGACTAGCGGGGGGGCAAGAGACCCAGTACTTC. Protein: CASSPGLAGGQETQYF. The chain has TRBV28 and TRBJ2-5; 16 nucleotides line up with TRBD2. In germline, CDR1 is MDHEN, CDR2 SYDVKM. J lost 2 bases, V lost 5 bases, and 2 bases had no gene match. The CDR3 is 16 residues long. Filled out from reference TRBV28 and TRBJ2-5, the complete variable domain reads DVKVTQSSRYLVKRTGEKVFLECVQDMDHENMFWYRQDPGLGLRLIYFSYDVKMKEKGDIPEGYSVSREKKERFSLILESASTNQTSMYLCASSPGLAGGQETQYFGPGTRLLVL.

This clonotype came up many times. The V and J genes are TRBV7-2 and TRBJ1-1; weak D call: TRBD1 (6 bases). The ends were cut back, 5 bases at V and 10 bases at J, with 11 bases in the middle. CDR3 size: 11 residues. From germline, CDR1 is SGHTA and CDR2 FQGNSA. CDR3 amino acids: CASSVQGTAFF. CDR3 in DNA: TGTGCCAGCAGCGTACAGGGTACAGCTTTCTTT.

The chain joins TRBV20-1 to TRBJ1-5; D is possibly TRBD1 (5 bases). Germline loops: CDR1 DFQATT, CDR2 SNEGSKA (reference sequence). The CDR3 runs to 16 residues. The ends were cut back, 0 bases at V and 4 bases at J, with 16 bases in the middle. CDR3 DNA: TGCAGTGCTAGAGATATTTTCGGGACGGCAAATCAGCCCCAGCATTTT. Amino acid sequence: CSARDIFGTANQPQHF.

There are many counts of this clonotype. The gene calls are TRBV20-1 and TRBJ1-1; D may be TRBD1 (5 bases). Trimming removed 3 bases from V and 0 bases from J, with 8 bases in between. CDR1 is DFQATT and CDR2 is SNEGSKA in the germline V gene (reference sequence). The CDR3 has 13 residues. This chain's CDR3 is CSASGHMNTEAFF. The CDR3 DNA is TGCAGTGCTAGCGGACACATGAACACTGAAGCTTTCTTT.

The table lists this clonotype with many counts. CDR3 in DNA: TGTGCCAGCAGCTCAAGGGTGGGTGGAGGGGCTGGGACTGAAGCTTTCTTT. Its protein is CASSSRVGGGAGTEAFF. This sequence joins TRBV3-1 and TRBJ1-1; D might be TRBD1 (5 bases). Germline CDR1 and CDR2: LGHDT and YNNKEL (reference sequence). The CDR3 consists of 17 residues. Trimming took 5 bases from V and 5 from J, leaving 24 bases between them.

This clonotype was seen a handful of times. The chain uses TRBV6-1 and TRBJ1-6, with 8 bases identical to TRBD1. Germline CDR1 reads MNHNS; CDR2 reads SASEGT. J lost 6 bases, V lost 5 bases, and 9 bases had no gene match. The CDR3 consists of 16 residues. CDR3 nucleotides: TGTGCCAGCAGTCCCCCCACAGGGGGACCTAATTCACCCCTCCACTTT. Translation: CASSPPTGGPNSPLHF.

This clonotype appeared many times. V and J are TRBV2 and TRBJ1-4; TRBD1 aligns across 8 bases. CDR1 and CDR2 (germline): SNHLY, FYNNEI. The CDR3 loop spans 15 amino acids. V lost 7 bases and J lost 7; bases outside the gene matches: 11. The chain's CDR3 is CASNGAGGNGEKLFF. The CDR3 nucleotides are TGTGCCAGCAACGGGGCAGGGGGCAATGGTGAAAAACTGTTTTTT.

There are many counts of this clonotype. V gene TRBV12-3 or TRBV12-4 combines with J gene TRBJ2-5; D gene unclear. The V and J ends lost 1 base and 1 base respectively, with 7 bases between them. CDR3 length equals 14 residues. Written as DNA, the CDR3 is TGTGCCAGCAGTTTAGGGTCAGTCCAAGAGACCCAGTACTTC. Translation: CASSLGSVQETQYF.

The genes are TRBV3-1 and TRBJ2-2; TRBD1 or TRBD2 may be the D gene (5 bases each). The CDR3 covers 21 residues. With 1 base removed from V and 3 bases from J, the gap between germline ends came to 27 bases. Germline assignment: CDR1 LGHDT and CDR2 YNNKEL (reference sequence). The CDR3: CASSQGDRDQTRLGYTGELFF. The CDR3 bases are TGTGCCAGCAGCCAAGGCGACCGGGACCAGACGCGGCTCGGCTACACCGGGGAGCTGTTTTTT.

CDR3 amino acids: CSARSTGLGSPLHF. Here the CDR3 DNA reads TGCAGTGCTAGATCGACAGGGTTGGGTTCACCCCTCCACTTT. The rearrangement joins TRBV20-1 to TRBJ1-6; 7 bases fit TRBD1. Unmatched junction bases numbered 7, after V lost 2 bases and J lost 9 bases. The germline V gene encodes CDR1 DFQATT and CDR2 SNEGSKA (reference sequence). The CDR3 loop spans 14 amino acids.